One and the same sample provided the 26 T cell receptor beta chains below, sequenced in a study of blood T cell repertoires in COVID-19. Assay: immunoSEQ multiplex PCR; the TCRdb copy retains only in-frame clones and omits some. The repertoire holds roughly 26,000 clones, over 85% seen once, with more than 3.5% in the top ten. The sample consisted of peripheral blood. These receptors were taken from a human donor with active COVID-19. The donor label of this sample is uncertain.

This clone was recorded only once. The chain combines TRBV2 with TRBJ2-5, with 8 bases aligning to TRBD2. The CDR3 runs 13 residues. Trimming took 6 bases from V and 2 from J; bases not matched to a gene: 2. Looked up from germline, CDR1 is SNHLY and CDR2 is FYNNEI. The chain's CDR3 is CASRLAEQETQYF. CDR3 bases: TGTGCCAGCAGACTAGCGGAGCAAGAGACCCAGTACTTC. Full variable domain (rest looked up from reference TRBV2 and TRBJ2-5): EPEVTQTPSHQVTQMGQEVILRCVPISNHLYFYWYRQILGQKVEFLVSFYNNEISEKSEIFDDQFSVERPDGSNFTLKIRSTKLEDSAMYFCASRLAEQETQYFGPGTRLLVL.

The chain has TRBV6-5 and TRBJ2-7; the match to TRBD1 covers 7 bases. This CDR3 is built from 16 residues. The V gene's germline CDR1 is MNHEY and CDR2 SVGAGI. Trimming at V came to 0 bases and at J to 0 bases, leaving 5 bases not matched to a gene. The DNA of the CDR3 is TGTGCCAGCAGTTACTCGTCCCCAGGGGGCTCCTACGAGCAGTACTTC. It codes for CASSYSSPGGSYEQYF.

This chain uses TRBV28 with TRBJ2-7; TRBD1 agrees at 7 bases. CDR1 MDHEN and CDR2 SYDVKM come from the germline V gene. Trimming removed 5 bases from V and 9 bases from J; junction bases left unmatched: 13. The CDR3 has 14 amino acids. This CDR3 reads CASSTGTVTIGQYF. In DNA form, the CDR3 reads TGTGCCAGCAGTACGGGGACAGTAACTATTGGGCAGTACTTC.

This rearrangement joins TRBV7-2 to TRBJ2-1, with 9 positions matching TRBD1. The CDR3 has 17 residues. Unmatched junction bases numbered 7, after V lost 1 base and J lost 3 bases. Germline lookup yields CDR1 SGHTA and CDR2 FQGNSA. The CDR3 protein is CASSLVGTGQYYNEQFF. The CDR3 region has the DNA TGTGCCAGCAGCTTAGTTGGGACAGGGCAATACTACAATGAGCAGTTCTTC.

The chain couples TRBV19 to TRBJ1-5; 7 positions agree with TRBD1. Trimming removed 5 bases from V and 6 bases from J; junction bases left unmatched: 10. This CDR3 region has 15 residues. The germline CDR1 and CDR2 sequences are LNHDA and SQIVND (reference sequence). The chain's CDR3 is CASSYQRQGFQPQHF. The CDR3 nucleotides are TGTGCCAGTAGTTACCAGCGACAGGGATTTCAGCCCCAGCATTTT. The variable domain in full, with the rest retrieved from reference TRBV19 and TRBJ1-5, is DGGITQSPKYLFRKEGQNVTLSCEQNLNHDAMYWYRQDPGQGLRLIYYSQIVNDFQKGDIAEGYSVSREKKESFPLTVTSAQKNPTAFYLCASSYQRQGFQPQHFGDGTRLSIL.

The J gene is TRBJ1-4, the V gene TRBV6-1; 10 positions match TRBD1. Germline CDR1 is MNHNS and CDR2 is SASEGT. J was trimmed by 6 bases and V by 3 bases; bases with no gene match: 4. CDR3 length: 15 residues. The CDR3 DNA reads TGTGCCAGCAGTGATCGGGGACAGGGGCATGAAAAACTGTTTTTT. This codes for CASSDRGQGHEKLFF.

J is TRBJ1-5 and V is TRBV7-2; D is unclear. The ends were cut back, 1 base at V and 0 bases at J, with 7 bases in the middle. Germline V gene data show CDR1 as SGHTA and CDR2 as FQGNSA. This CDR3 comprises 15 residues. The CDR3, as DNA: TGTGCCAGCAGCTTAGTCGGGAATAGCAATCAGCCCCAGCATTTT. The encoded protein is CASSLVGNSNQPQHF. Drawing the rest from reference TRBV7-2 and TRBJ1-5, the complete variable domain is GAGVSQSPSNKVTEKGKDVELRCDPISGHTALYWYRQSLGQGLEFLIYFQGNSAPDKSGLPSDRFSAERTGGSVSTLTIQRTQQEDSAVYLCASSLVGNSNQPQHFGDGTRLSIL.

This chain connects TRBV15 to TRBJ2-6; no clear D gene. Germline V gene data show CDR1 as LNHNV and CDR2 as YYDKDF (reference sequence). With 0 bases removed from V and 0 bases from J, the gap between germline ends came to 15 bases. This CDR3 comprises 19 residues. The CDR3 region has the DNA TGTGCCACCAGCAGAGAGAGGCCCTTCGGTCCCTCTGGGGCCAACGTCCTGACTTTC. Its protein is CATSRERPFGPSGANVLTF. Combining the CDR3 with reference TRBV15 and TRBJ2-6 gives the whole variable domain DAMVIQNPRYQVTQFGKPVTLSCSQTLNHNVMYWYQQKSSQAPKLLFHYYDKDFNNEADTPDNFQSRRPNTSFCFLDIRSPGLGDTAMYLCATSRERPFGPSGANVLTFGAGSRLTVL.

The chain combines TRBV7-9 with TRBJ2-7; TRBD1 matches at 7 bases. Trimming removed 5 bases from V and 5 bases from J; junction bases left unmatched: 6. CDR3 length: 13 residues. In germline, CDR1 is SEHNR, CDR2 FQNEAQ (reference sequence). This CDR3 is CASSKNTGDEQYF. CDR3 sequence (DNA): TGTGCCAGCAGCAAAAACACAGGGGACGAGCAGTACTTC.

This chain joins TRBV10-2 and TRBJ2-2; TRBD1 aligns across 10 bases. Per germline, CDR1 WSHSY and CDR2 SAAADI. The CDR3 runs to 15 residues. Germline trimming cut 7 bases from V and 6 bases from J; bases unmatched to any gene: 8. CDR3 DNA sequence: TGCGCCAGCATGAGGGGGACAGGGGCCCCCGGGGAGCTGTTTTTT. Amino acids: CASMRGTGAPGELFF.

The J gene is TRBJ1-3, the V gene TRBV9, with D possibly being TRBD1 (5 bases). This CDR3 spans 17 amino acids. The germline V gene has CDR1 SGDLS and CDR2 YYNGEE. V was clipped by 4 bases and J by 0 bases, with 17 bases between them. For the CDR3, the DNA is TGTGCCAGCAGCCCCAGGGCCCAGCCGGCCTCTGGAAACACCATATATTTT. The encoded protein is CASSPRAQPASGNTIYF. Full variable domain (missing parts from reference TRBV9 and TRBJ1-3): DSGVTQTPKHLITATGQRVTLRCSPRSGDLSVYWYQQSLDQGLQFLIQYYNGEERAKGNILERFSAQQFPDLHSELNLSSLELGDSALYFCASSPRAQPASGNTIYFGEGSWLTVV.

The CDR3 region is CASSSRVRTGELFF. In nucleotides, the CDR3 is TGTGCCAGCAGTTCCAGGGTCCGCACCGGGGAGCTGTTTTTT. The chain recombines TRBV27 with TRBJ2-2, with D maybe TRBD1 (5 bases). This CDR3 comprises 14 residues. V gave up 4 bases and J gave up 4 bases, with 10 bases separating them. Looked up from germline, CDR1 is MNHEY and CDR2 is SMNVEV (reference sequence).

J is TRBJ1-6 and V is TRBV7-2; 9 positions match TRBD1. Germline V gene data show CDR1 as SGHTA and CDR2 as FQGNSA. V lost 5 bases and J lost 8; bases outside the gene matches: 10. The CDR3 covers 16 residues. CDR3 DNA: TGTGCCAGCAGCCAGAGGTTGGGACAGGGCCATTCACCCCTCCACTTT. Protein product: CASSQRLGQGHSPLHF.

V gene TRBV28 combines with J gene TRBJ2-5, with D unresolved. Per the germline V gene, CDR1 is MDHEN and CDR2 is SYDVKM. The CDR3 is made up of 15 amino acids. Trimming took 3 bases from V and 5 from J, leaving 16 bases between them. The CDR3 protein is CASSFRPSSSETQYF. Here the CDR3 DNA reads TGTGCCAGCAGTTTCCGCCCCTCTAGTTCGGAGACCCAGTACTTC.

This rearrangement joins TRBV10-3 to TRBJ2-3, with TRBD1 identical over 8 bases. CDR1 and CDR2 (germline): ENHRY, SYGVKD. After removal of 4 bases from V and 1 base from J, the junction contained 4 bases not matched to a gene. The CDR3 length is 15 residues. CDR3 protein: CAISAKDRGTDTQYF. Here the CDR3 DNA reads TGTGCCATCAGTGCCAAGGACAGGGGCACAGATACGCAGTATTTT.

The rearrangement links TRBV10-1 to TRBJ2-1; 13 nucleotides match TRBD2. CDR3 length equals 15 residues. Germline V lookup: CDR1 WNHNN, CDR2 SYGVQD (reference sequence). Germline trimming cut 6 bases from V and 7 bases from J; bases unmatched to any gene: 6. The CDR3 region is CASSELAGGGNEQFF. CDR3 DNA: TGCGCCAGCAGCGAACTAGCGGGAGGGGGTAATGAGCAGTTCTTC.

The rearrangement uses TRBV2 and TRBJ1-2, with 8 bases matching TRBD1. The CDR3 runs to 15 residues. The germline V gene encodes CDR1 SNHLY and CDR2 FYNNEI. V trimming: 5 bases; J trimming: 0 bases; junction bases outside the gene matches: 5. In DNA, the CDR3 is TGTGCCAGCAGTCCTGAACAGGGGGCTAACTATGGCTACACCTTC. It encodes CASSPEQGANYGYTF.

The V and J genes are TRBV18 and TRBJ1-4; a weak D match, TRBD1 (6 bases). The CDR3 is 14 residues long. Germline V CDR1 and CDR2: KGHSH, LQKENI. Trimming shortened V by 5 bases and J by 6 bases, and 13 bases separated the two germline ends. The CDR3 region has the DNA TGTGCCAGCTCATCTCGGGGGGCGGATGAAAAACTGTTTTTT. Protein: CASSSRGADEKLFF.

This sequence joins TRBV4-1 and TRBJ1-1, with D perhaps TRBD1 (6 bases). The CDR3 totals 14 residues. Germline V CDR1 and CDR2: MGHRA, YSYEKL. With 6 bases removed from V and 10 bases from J, the gap between germline ends came to 21 bases. CDR3 nucleotide sequence: TGCGCCAGCAGTCGCCGTACAGGGAGCCCCTCAGCTTTCTTT. Translation: CASSRRTGSPSAFF.

The rearrangement uses TRBV5-1 and TRBJ2-7, with 7 bases identical to TRBD1. CDR3 length equals 14 residues. J gave up 5 bases and V 7 bases, and 12 bases lay outside the gene matches. Germline V gene data show CDR1 as SGHRS and CDR2 as YFSETQ. The CDR3 loop is CASGVLGQNDEQYF. CDR3 bases: TGCGCCAGCGGTGTTTTGGGACAGAACGACGAGCAGTACTTC.

V and J are TRBV5-6 and TRBJ2-3; the D gene is possibly TRBD1 (5 bases). Trimming stripped 3 bases from V and 4 bases from J, with 12 bases between. There are 14 residues in the CDR3. The germline CDR1 and CDR2 sequences are SGHDT and YYEEEE. The CDR3 loop reads CASSSPPGPDTQYF. Written as DNA, the CDR3 is TGTGCCAGCAGCTCTCCTCCAGGGCCAGATACGCAGTATTTT.

The chain is built from TRBV29-1 and TRBJ2-5; TRBD1 aligns across 9 bases. The V and J ends lost 1 base and 4 bases, in that order; junction bases with no gene match: 7. The germline V gene encodes CDR1 SQVTM and CDR2 ANQGSEA. This CDR3 is built from 15 residues. In DNA form, the CDR3 reads TGCAGCGTTGAAGCTCCGGGACAGGGAATAGAGACCCAGTACTTC. Translated: CSVEAPGQGIETQYF.

This chain uses TRBV7-2 with TRBJ2-7; 12 nucleotides match TRBD2. The CDR3 is 15 residues long. CDR1 and CDR2 from the germline V gene are SGHTA and FQGNSA. V shed 4 bases, J shed 2 bases, and the junction held 3 bases outside the gene matches. The CDR3 DNA reads TGTGCCAGCAGCTCATCTAGCGGGAGGGCCTACGAGCAGTACTTC. Its translation: CASSSSSGRAYEQYF.

The chain uses TRBV6-5 and TRBJ2-1; D perhaps matches TRBD2 (6 bases). V was clipped by 0 bases and J by 1 base, with 10 bases between them. The CDR3 has 16 amino acids. Germline V lookup: CDR1 MNHEY, CDR2 SVGAGI. DNA of the CDR3: TGTGCCAGCAGTTACTCGTTCCGGGGGTCCTACAATGAGCAGTTCTTC. Encoded protein: CASSYSFRGSYNEQFF.

The CDR3: CASRKQGLDYGYTF. The DNA for the CDR3 is TGTGCCAGCAGGAAACAGGGGCTCGACTATGGCTACACCTTC. The genes are TRBV2 and TRBJ1-2, with 7 nucleotides matching TRBD1. With 6 bases clipped from V and 3 bases from J, the junction kept 7 bases outside the gene matches. There are 14 residues in the CDR3. CDR1 and CDR2 from the germline V gene are SNHLY and FYNNEI.

The V gene is TRBV30, the J gene TRBJ1-4; D is unclear. The CDR3 covers 14 residues. The germline gives CDR1 GTSNPN, CDR2 SVGIG (reference sequence). V shed 0 bases and J shed 8 bases, with 13 bases lying between them. CDR3 sequence (DNA): TGTGCCTGGAGTGTAATGTCAGAGGGAGAAAAACTGTTTTTT. This sequence encodes CAWSVMSEGEKLFF.